The rows below give T cell receptor beta chains drawn from one sample of a study of blood T cell repertoires in COVID-19. Clones were sequenced by immunoSEQ multiplex PCR, and TCRdb holds only the in-frame ones, with some missing. The sample records 200,000 to 250,000 clones, 85% to 90% being singletons. What was sequenced was peripheral blood. All receptors derive from a man aged 18-30 years with active or convalescent COVID-19. Both conserved end residues are part of each CDR3. The order of the fields is V gene, clone size, J gene, D gene, CDR3 DNA, CDR3 protein. The D gene is left open where the match is weak. Only part of the rows carry a size: once, few, many, or a class if the clone is expanded.

v_gene: TRBV28; abundance: -; j_gene: TRBJ2-5; d_gene: -; CDR3nt: TGTGCCAGCAGACCAGATTGGACAGCCGGAATCCAAGAGACCCAGTACTTC; CDR3aa: CASRPDWTAGIQETQYF
v_gene: TRBV19; abundance: few; j_gene: TRBJ2-3; d_gene: TRBD2; CDR3nt: TGTGCCAGTAGTATAGGCCTAGCGGGCCTCACAGATACGCAGTATTTT; CDR3aa: CASSIGLAGLTDTQYF
v_gene: TRBV20-1; abundance: -; j_gene: TRBJ2-4; d_gene: -; CDR3nt: TGCAGTGCTAGTGCCGGGGGCAAAAACATTCAGTACTTC; CDR3aa: CSASAGGKNIQYF
v_gene: TRBV7-2; abundance: -; j_gene: TRBJ2-5; d_gene: -; CDR3nt: TGTGCCAGCAGCTTAGCCAGAGAGACCCAGTACTTC; CDR3aa: CASSLARETQYF
v_gene: TRBV9; abundance: -; j_gene: TRBJ1-2; d_gene: -; CDR3nt: TGTGCCAGCAGCGTAGCTCAGGCCAACTATGGCTACACCTTC; CDR3aa: CASSVAQANYGYTF
v_gene: TRBV10-3; abundance: once; j_gene: TRBJ1-1; d_gene: TRBD1; CDR3nt: TGTGCCATCAGTGAAAGTAGGGGACAGGACACTGAAGCTTTCTTT; CDR3aa: CAISESRGQDTEAFF
v_gene: TRBV6-5; abundance: -; j_gene: TRBJ2-7; d_gene: TRBD2; CDR3nt: TGTGCCAGCAGTTGGGGGGGGACTAGCGTAACCTACGAGCAGTACTTC; CDR3aa: CASSWGGTSVTYEQYF
v_gene: TRBV7-2; abundance: -; j_gene: TRBJ1-4; d_gene: TRBD1; CDR3nt: TGTGCCAGCAGCCCGGGACAGGCTCTGGGGGGTAGCGAAAAACTGTTTTTT; CDR3aa: CASSPGQALGGSEKLFF
v_gene: TRBV10-3; abundance: -; j_gene: TRBJ2-7; d_gene: -; CDR3nt: TGTGCCATCAGTGAAGGGGGTAGGGTTGGCGAGCAGTACTTC; CDR3aa: CAISEGGRVGEQYF
v_gene: TRBV6-5; abundance: -; j_gene: TRBJ1-4; d_gene: TRBD1; CDR3nt: TGTGCCAGCAGACAGGGGTCCGAAAAACTGTTTTTT; CDR3aa: CASRQGSEKLFF
v_gene: TRBV6-5; abundance: once; j_gene: TRBJ2-5; d_gene: -; CDR3nt: TGTGCCAGCAGTTACGGACAAGACCAAGAGACCCAGTACTTC; CDR3aa: CASSYGQDQETQYF
v_gene: TRBV19; abundance: -; j_gene: TRBJ1-2; d_gene: TRBD1; CDR3nt: TGTGCCAGTAGTAACGGACAGGCGCTTAACTATGGCTACACCTTC; CDR3aa: CASSNGQALNYGYTF
v_gene: TRBV4-1; abundance: few; j_gene: TRBJ2-7; d_gene: TRBD1; CDR3nt: TGCGCCAGCAGCTCCGGGACAGGAAGGGACGAGCAGTACTTC; CDR3aa: CASSSGTGRDEQYF
v_gene: TRBV5-1; abundance: -; j_gene: TRBJ2-1; d_gene: TRBD1; CDR3nt: TGCGCCAGCAGCCAGACAGGGGGCTTGGATGAGCAGTTCTTC; CDR3aa: CASSQTGGLDEQFF
v_gene: TRBV19; abundance: once; j_gene: TRBJ1-1; d_gene: -; CDR3nt: TGTGCCAGTTGGGGCCTGAAAGGATCGAACACTGAAGCTTTCTTT; CDR3aa: CASWGLKGSNTEAFF
v_gene: TRBV3-1/TRBV3-2; abundance: -; j_gene: TRBJ1-6; d_gene: -; CDR3nt: TGTGCCAGCAGCCAATCGGGCAGGGTTAGATCACCCCTCCACTTT; CDR3aa: CASSQSGRVRSPLHF
v_gene: TRBV2; abundance: once; j_gene: TRBJ2-3; d_gene: TRBD2; CDR3nt: TGTGCCAGTACCGGGACTAGAAAGGTTGGAGATACGCAGTATTTT; CDR3aa: CASTGTRKVGDTQYF
v_gene: TRBV5-5; abundance: -; j_gene: TRBJ2-7; d_gene: -; CDR3nt: TGTGCCAGCAGCCCGCAGGGGGGCTCCTACGAGCAGTACTTC; CDR3aa: CASSPQGGSYEQYF
v_gene: TRBV30; abundance: -; j_gene: TRBJ2-7; d_gene: -; CDR3nt: TGTGCATCCCGCTCGCGGGGCTACGAGCAGTACTTC; CDR3aa: CASRSRGYEQYF
v_gene: TRBV11-3; abundance: -; j_gene: TRBJ1-3; d_gene: TRBD1; CDR3nt: TGTGCCAGCAGCGGAGCAGGGGGAGCTGGAAACACCATATATTTT; CDR3aa: CASSGAGGAGNTIYF
v_gene: TRBV29-1; abundance: once; j_gene: TRBJ1-1; d_gene: -; CDR3nt: TGCAGCGTTGAAGATCTCCAGGGGCCGAACACTGAAGCTTTCTTT; CDR3aa: CSVEDLQGPNTEAFF
v_gene: TRBV6-5; abundance: -; j_gene: TRBJ2-2; d_gene: TRBD1; CDR3nt: TGTGCCAGCAGTAGAGACAGGGCCGGGGAGCTGTTTTTT; CDR3aa: CASSRDRAGELFF
v_gene: TRBV2; abundance: -; j_gene: TRBJ1-5; d_gene: -; CDR3nt: TGTGCCAGCAGTGAAGGCCGGGTCAGAGGGCCCCAGCATTTT; CDR3aa: CASSEGRVRGPQHF